Each of the 5 T cell receptor beta chains below was sequenced from the same sample in a study of T cell responses to AZD1222 COVID-19 vaccine. Sequenced by immunoSEQ multiplex PCR; TCRdb stores in-frame clones only, minus some. The data hold about 73,000 clones, with 85% to 90% observed a single time. The sequenced sample was peripheral blood, obtained 28 days after the second AZD1222 dose. These receptors were collected from an adult who received the AZD1222 COVID-19 vaccine.

The gene calls are TRBV3-1 (or the pseudogene TRBV3-2) and TRBJ1-6; D not resolved. V dropped 4 bases and J dropped 2 bases, with 12 bases sitting between them. The CDR3 sequence is 16 residues long. From germline, CDR1 is LGHDT and CDR2 YNNKEL (reference sequence). The chain's CDR3 is CASSPDLLPYNSPLHF. CDR3 bases: TGTGCCAGCAGCCCGGACCTTCTACCCTATAATTCACCCCTCCACTTT.

The chain has TRBV6-2 or TRBV6-3 and TRBJ1-5; 8 nucleotides align to TRBD1. This CDR3 spans 17 amino acids. The V gene's germline CDR1 is MNHEY and CDR2 SVGEGT. V shed 2 bases, J shed 1 base, and the junction held 7 bases outside the gene matches. The CDR3 region is CASSYRGQGESNQPQHF. Here the CDR3 DNA reads TGTGCCAGCAGTTACCGCGGACAGGGAGAGAGCAATCAGCCCCAGCATTTT.

Only one count was recorded for this clone. The chain carries TRBV10-3 and TRBJ1-2; 8 bases are shared with TRBD1. V shed 0 bases, J shed 0 bases, and the junction held 0 bases outside the gene matches. Germline V lookup: CDR1 ENHRY, CDR2 SYGVKD. This CDR3 contains 15 residues. As DNA, the CDR3 is TGTGCCATCAGTGAGTCGACAGGGGCTAACTATGGCTACACCTTC. Residues: CAISESTGANYGYTF.

The chain has TRBV14 and TRBJ2-5; D not certain. The germline V gene has CDR1 SGHDN and CDR2 FVKESK. Trimming removed 4 bases from V and 4 bases from J, with 19 bases in between. CDR3 length: 16 residues. DNA for the CDR3: TGTGCCAGCAGCCCCCAGGCAGGAAGGACGGCAGAGACCCAGTACTTC. Amino acids: CASSPQAGRTAETQYF.

This sequence joins TRBV7-9 and TRBJ1-4, with D maybe TRBD1 (5 bases). The V gene lost 4 bases and the J gene lost 7 bases, with 22 bases spanning the gap. Germline CDR1 is SEHNR and CDR2 is FQNEAQ (reference sequence). There are 17 residues in the CDR3. CDR3 in DNA: TGTGCCAGCAGCTCCAGGTGGAGTCGGGGGGAATTTGAAAAACTGTTTTTT. The encoded protein is CASSSRWSRGEFEKLFF.